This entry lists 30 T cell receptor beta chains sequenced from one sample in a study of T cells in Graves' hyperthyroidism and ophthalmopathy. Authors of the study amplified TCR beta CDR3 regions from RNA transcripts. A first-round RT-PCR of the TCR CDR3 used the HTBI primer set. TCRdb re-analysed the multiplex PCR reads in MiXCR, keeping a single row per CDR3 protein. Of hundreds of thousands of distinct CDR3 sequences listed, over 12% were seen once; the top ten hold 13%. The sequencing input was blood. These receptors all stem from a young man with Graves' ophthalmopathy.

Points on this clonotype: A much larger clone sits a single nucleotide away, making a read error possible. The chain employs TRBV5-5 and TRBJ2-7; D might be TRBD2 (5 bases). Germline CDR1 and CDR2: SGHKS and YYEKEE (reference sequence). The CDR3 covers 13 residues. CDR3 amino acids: CTSSLVGDYEQYF. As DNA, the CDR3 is TGTACCAGCAGCTTGGTCGGGGACTACGAGCAGTACTTC.

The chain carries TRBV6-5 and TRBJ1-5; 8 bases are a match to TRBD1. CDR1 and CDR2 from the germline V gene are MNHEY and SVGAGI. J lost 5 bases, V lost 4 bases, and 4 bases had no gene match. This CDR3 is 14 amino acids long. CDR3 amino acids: CASSLTGDDQPQHF. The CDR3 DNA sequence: TGTGCCAGCAGTTTGACAGGGGACGATCAGCCCCAGCATTTT.

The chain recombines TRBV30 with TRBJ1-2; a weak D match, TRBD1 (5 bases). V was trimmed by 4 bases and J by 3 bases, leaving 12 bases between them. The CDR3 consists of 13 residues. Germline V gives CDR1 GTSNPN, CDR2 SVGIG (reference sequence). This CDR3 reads CAWKAGRDYGYTF. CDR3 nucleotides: TGTGCCTGGAAAGCAGGGAGAGACTATGGCTACACCTTC.

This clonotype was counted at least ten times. DNA of the CDR3: TGTGCCAGCAGTTATAGGACTAGCGCCGGGGAGCTGTTTTTT. This translates into CASSYRTSAGELFF. The chain has TRBV6-2 or TRBV6-3 and TRBJ2-2; TRBD2 matches 9 bases. Germline V gives CDR1 MNHEY, CDR2 SVGEGT. The CDR3 consists of 14 residues. The ends lost 3 bases at V and 6 bases at J; junction bases unmatched: 2.

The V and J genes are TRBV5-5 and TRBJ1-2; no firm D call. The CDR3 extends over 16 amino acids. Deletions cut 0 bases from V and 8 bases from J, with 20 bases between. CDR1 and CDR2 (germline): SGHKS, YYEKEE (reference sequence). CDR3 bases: TGTGCCAGCAGCTTGGACGGCCTGGGCTTCCGTGCGGGCTACACCTTC. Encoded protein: CASSLDGLGFRAGYTF.

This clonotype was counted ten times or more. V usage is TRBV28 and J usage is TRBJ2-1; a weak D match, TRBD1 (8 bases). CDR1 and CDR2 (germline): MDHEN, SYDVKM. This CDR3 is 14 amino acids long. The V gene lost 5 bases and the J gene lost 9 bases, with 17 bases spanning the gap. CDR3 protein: CASSPTGGGGEQFF. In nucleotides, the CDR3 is TGTGCCAGCAGTCCTACAGGGGGGGGAGGTGAGCAGTTCTTC.

The CDR3 DNA reads as TGTGCCAGCAGTGAGGGGATGGGACAGGGAAAGGAAAAACTGTTTTTT. This gives the protein CASSEGMGQGKEKLFF. The V call is TRBV2, the J call TRBJ1-4; TRBD1 matches 9 bases. The CDR3 length is 16 residues. The germline V gene encodes CDR1 SNHLY and CDR2 FYNNEI. With V trimmed by 3 bases and J by 8 bases, 10 bases remained unmatched.

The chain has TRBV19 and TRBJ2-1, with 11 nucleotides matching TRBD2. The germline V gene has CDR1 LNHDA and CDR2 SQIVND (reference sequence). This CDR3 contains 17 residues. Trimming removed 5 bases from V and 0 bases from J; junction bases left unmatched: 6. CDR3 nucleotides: TGTGCCAGTAGTGGGGGACTAGCGGACACCTCCTACAATGAGCAGTTCTTC. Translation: CASSGGLADTSYNEQFF.

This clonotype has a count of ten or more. Here the CDR3 reads CASSFLSSYEQYF. In DNA, the CDR3 is TGTGCCAGCAGCTTCCTAAGCTCCTACGAGCAGTACTTC. This chain connects TRBV7-2 to TRBJ2-7; D is unclear. Germline-derived CDR1 and CDR2 are SGHTA and FQGNSA. The CDR3 loop spans 13 amino acids. Trimming cost V 3 bases and J 0 bases, with 6 bases left between them.

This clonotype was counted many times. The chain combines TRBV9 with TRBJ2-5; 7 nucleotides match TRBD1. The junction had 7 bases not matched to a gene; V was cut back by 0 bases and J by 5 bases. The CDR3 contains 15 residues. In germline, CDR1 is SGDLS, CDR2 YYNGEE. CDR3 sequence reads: CASSVAGGDTETQYF. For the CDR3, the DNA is TGTGCCAGCAGCGTAGCAGGGGGTGATACGGAGACCCAGTACTTC.

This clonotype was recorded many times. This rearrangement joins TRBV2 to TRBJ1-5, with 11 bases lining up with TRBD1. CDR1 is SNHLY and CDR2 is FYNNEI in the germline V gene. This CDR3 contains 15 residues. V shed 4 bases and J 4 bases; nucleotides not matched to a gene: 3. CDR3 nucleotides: TGTGCCAGCAGTGGGGACAGGGGGTCGAATCAGCCCCAGCATTTT. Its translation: CASSGDRGSNQPQHF.

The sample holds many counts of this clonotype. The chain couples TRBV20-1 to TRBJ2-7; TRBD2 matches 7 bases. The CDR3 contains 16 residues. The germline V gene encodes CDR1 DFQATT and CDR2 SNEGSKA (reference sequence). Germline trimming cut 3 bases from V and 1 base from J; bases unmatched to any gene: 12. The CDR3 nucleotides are TGCAGTGCTAGGCCCCTTGGAAGCGGGGCATCCTACGAGCAGTACTTC. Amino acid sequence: CSARPLGSGASYEQYF.

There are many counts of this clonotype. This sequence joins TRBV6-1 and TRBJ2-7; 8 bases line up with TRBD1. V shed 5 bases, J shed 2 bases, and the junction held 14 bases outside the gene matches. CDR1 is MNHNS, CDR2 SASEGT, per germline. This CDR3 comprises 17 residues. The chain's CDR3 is CASSQLNSDREAYEQYF. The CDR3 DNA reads TGTGCCAGCAGTCAACTCAACTCGGACAGGGAGGCCTACGAGCAGTACTTC.

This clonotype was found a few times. As DNA, the CDR3 is TGCGCCAGCAGCCCGGACTACTCCCCTGCGAACACCGGGGAGCTGTTTTTT. Translating gives CASSPDYSPANTGELFF. This chain joins TRBV5-1 and TRBJ2-2; TRBD2 is a possible D gene (6 bases). Germline CDR1 is SGHRS and CDR2 is YFSETQ. The CDR3 has 17 amino acids. Deletions cut 4 bases from V and 0 bases from J, with 16 bases between.

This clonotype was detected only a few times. This CDR3 reads CASSLEAGGRTGELFF. CDR3 nucleotide sequence: TGTGCCAGCAGTTTAGAAGCGGGGGGGCGCACCGGGGAGCTGTTTTTT. The V call is TRBV12-3 or TRBV12-4, the J call TRBJ2-2; 10 positions match TRBD2. The CDR3 contains 16 residues. With V trimmed by 1 base and J by 4 bases, 3 bases remained unmatched.

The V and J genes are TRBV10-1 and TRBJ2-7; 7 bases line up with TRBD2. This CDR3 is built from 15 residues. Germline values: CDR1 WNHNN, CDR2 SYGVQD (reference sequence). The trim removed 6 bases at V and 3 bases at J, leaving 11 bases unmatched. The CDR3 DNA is TGCGCCAGCAGCCAAGACTGGACTAGTTTCTACGAGCAGTACTTC. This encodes CASSQDWTSFYEQYF.

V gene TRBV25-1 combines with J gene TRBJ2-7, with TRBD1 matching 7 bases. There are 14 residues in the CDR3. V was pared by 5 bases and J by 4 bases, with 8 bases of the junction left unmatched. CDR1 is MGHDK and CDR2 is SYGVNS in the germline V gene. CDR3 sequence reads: CASSPRTGQYEQYF. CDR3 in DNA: TGTGCCAGCAGTCCCCGGACAGGACAGTACGAGCAGTACTTC.

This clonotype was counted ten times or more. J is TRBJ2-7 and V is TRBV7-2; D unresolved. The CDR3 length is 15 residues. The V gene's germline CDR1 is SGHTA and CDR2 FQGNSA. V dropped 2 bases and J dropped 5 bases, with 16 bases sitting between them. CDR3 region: CASSLYVSATNEQYF. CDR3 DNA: TGTGCCAGCAGCTTATATGTGAGCGCAACTAACGAGCAGTACTTC.

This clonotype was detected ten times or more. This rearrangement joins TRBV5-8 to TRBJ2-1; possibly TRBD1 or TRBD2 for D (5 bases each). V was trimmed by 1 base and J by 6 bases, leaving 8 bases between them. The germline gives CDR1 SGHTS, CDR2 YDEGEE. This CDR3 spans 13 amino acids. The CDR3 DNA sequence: TGTGCCAGCAGCTTGATTGGGGGCAATGAGCAGTTCTTC. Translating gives CASSLIGGNEQFF.

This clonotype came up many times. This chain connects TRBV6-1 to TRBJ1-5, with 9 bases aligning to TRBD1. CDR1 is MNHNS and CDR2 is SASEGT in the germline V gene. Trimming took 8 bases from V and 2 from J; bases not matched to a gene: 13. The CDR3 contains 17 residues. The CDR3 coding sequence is TGTGCCAGCTTGTACGCCGGGACAGGGTTCGGCAATCAGCCCCAGCATTTT. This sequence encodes CASLYAGTGFGNQPQHF.

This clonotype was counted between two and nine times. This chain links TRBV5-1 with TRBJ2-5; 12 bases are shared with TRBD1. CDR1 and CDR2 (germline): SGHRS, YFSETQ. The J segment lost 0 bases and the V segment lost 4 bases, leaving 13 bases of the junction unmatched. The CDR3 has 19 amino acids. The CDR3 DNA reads TGCGCCAGCAGCCCGGGACAGGGGGCGCGGAGAATGTACCAAGAGACCCAGTACTTC. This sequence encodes CASSPGQGARRMYQETQYF.

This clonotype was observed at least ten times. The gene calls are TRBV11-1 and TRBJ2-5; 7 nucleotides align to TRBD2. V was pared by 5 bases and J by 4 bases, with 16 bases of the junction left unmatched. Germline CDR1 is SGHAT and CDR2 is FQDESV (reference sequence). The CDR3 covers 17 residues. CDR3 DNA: TGTGCCAGCAGCCCTCACGACTCGGGGTCGGGGGGAGAGACCCAGTACTTC. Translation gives CASSPHDSGSGGETQYF.

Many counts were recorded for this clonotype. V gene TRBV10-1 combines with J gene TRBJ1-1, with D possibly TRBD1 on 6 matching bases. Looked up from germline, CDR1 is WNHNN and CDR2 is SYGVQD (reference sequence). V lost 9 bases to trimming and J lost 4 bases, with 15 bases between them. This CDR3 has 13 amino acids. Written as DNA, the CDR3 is TGCGCCAGGGGATCCGGGGGGGCCACTGAAGCTTTCTTT. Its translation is CARGSGGATEAFF.

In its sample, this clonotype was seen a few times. CDR3 sequence: CASRLPGGSKNIQYF. The CDR3 DNA is TGTGCCAGTAGGCTCCCCGGGGGCTCCAAAAACATTCAGTACTTC. This rearrangement joins TRBV19 to TRBJ2-4; D may correspond to TRBD1 or TRBD2 (6 bases each). Germline CDR1 and CDR2: LNHDA and SQIVND (reference sequence). V was shortened by 6 bases and J by 2 bases, with 14 bases between the two germline ends. The CDR3 consists of 15 residues.

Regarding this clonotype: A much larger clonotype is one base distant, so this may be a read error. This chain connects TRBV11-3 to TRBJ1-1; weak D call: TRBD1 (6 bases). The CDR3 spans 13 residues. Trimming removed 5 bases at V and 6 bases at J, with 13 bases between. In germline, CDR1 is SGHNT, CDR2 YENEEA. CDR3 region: CASSVDRGAEAFF. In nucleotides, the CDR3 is TGTGCCAGCAGCGTGGACAGAGGGGCTGAAGCTTTCTTT.

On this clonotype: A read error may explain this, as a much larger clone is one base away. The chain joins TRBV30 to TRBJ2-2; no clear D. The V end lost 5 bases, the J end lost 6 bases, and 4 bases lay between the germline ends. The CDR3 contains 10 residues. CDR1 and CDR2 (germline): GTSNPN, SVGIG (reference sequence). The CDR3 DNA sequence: TGTGCCTGGGGGGCCGGGGAGCTGTTTTTT. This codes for CAWGAGELFF.

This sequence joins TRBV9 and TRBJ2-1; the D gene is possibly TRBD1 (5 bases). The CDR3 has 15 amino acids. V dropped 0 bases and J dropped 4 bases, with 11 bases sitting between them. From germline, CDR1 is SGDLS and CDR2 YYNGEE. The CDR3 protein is CASSVARTQYNEQFF. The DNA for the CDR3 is TGTGCCAGCAGCGTAGCTAGGACACAATACAATGAGCAGTTCTTC.

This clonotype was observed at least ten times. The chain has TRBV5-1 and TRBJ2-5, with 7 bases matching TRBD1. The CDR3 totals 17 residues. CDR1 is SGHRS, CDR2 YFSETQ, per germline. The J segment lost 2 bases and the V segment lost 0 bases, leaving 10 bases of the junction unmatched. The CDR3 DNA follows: TGCGCCAGCAGCTTGGCCGGAACAGGGGTGGGTCAAGAGACCCAGTACTTC. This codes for CASSLAGTGVGQETQYF.

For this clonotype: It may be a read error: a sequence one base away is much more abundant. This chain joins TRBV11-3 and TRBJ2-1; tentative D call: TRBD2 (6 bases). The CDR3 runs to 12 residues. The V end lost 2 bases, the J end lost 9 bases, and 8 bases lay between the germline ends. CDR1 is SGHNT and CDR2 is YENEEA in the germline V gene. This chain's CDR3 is CASSLTGGEQFF. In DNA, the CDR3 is TGTGCCAGCAGCTTAACCGGGGGTGAGCAGTTCTTC.

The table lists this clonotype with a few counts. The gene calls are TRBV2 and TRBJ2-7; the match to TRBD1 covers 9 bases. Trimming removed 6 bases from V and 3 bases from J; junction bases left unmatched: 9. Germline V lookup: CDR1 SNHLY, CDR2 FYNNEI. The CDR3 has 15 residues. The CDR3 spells CASRGGDRANYEQYF. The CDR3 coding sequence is TGTGCCAGCAGGGGAGGGGACAGGGCCAACTACGAGCAGTACTTC.